The present entry profiles one TCR beta chain with its context. Its matching antigen is unknown. V lost 2 bases to trimming and J lost 3 bases, with 9 bases between them. This CDR3 has 14 residues. The germline V gene encodes CDR1 SGHTA and CDR2 FQGNSA. 13 Jbeta primers and 60 Vbeta primers were used for the PCR. Measured with immunoSEQ multiplex PCR; TCRdb has only the in-frame clones, and not every one. The data show about 91,000 clones, 86% seen once. The sample is drawn from a study of cytomegalovirus exposure and HLA in healthy donors. Study findings and constraints: Among donors in an Asian-associated ancestry cluster, a later analysis reportedly found fewer N-insertions than the roughly 700-donor mean. The study put roughly 160 TCR beta chains on its list as cytomegalovirus-associated.

The sample taken for sequencing was PBMCs. The chain employs TRBV7-2 and TRBJ2-3; D is perhaps TRBD1 (6 bases). This TCR derives from a man aged 30 to 39 in good health and CMV-seropositive. The CDR3 protein is CASSLLGATDTQYF. In DNA, the CDR3 is TGTGCCAGCAGCTTATTGGGGGCGACAGATACGCAGTATTTT.